This T cell receptor beta chain was sequenced for a study of T cells in Graves' hyperthyroidism and ophthalmopathy. TCR beta CDR3 region amplification was performed from RNA transcripts. A set of HTBI primers served as the primers for a first-round RT-PCR of the TCR CDR3. TCRdb reprocessed the multiplex PCR reads via MiXCR and lists one record per CDR3 protein. This sample has hundreds of thousands of distinct CDR3 sequences, with approximately 40% found just once. V lost 0 bases, J lost 7 bases, and 11 bases stayed unmatched. This CDR3 is 16 amino acids long. CDR1 is SGHRS and CDR2 is YFSETQ in the germline V gene. This clonotype turned up a few times.

This chain uses TRBV5-1 with TRBJ2-7; TRBD1 agrees at 9 bases. The sample was blood. This sequence originates from a man younger than 30 with Graves' hyperthyroidism. The CDR3 region is CASSLGGTGSSFEQYF. The CDR3 DNA sequence: TGCGCCAGCAGCTTGGGCGGGACAGGGTCGTCGTTTGAGCAGTACTTC.